These T cell receptor beta chains were read from a single sample in a study of low-dose radiotherapy and immunotherapy resistance in tumors. One entry per CDR3 protein, called by TCRdb with MiXCR from the reads. The data contain some 57,000 distinct CDR3 sequences, less than 25% of them singletons. The specimen was PBMCs, collected before treatment. The receptors shown here come from a male donor with prostate cancer. Each CDR3 is given with its conserved first and last residue. D genes are given only for firm matches. Some rows have no size entry. The others give once, few or many, or a class for an expanded clone.

cdr3_aa	cdr3_nt	clone_size	d_call	v_call	j_call
CASSVDPAAAPNVDEQFF	TGTGCCAGCAGCGTAGATCCAGCGGCCGCCCCAAATGTCGATGAGCAGTTCTTC	-	-	TRBV9	TRBJ2-1
CASSLVGGAGYTF	TGCGCCAGCAGCTTGGTGGGGGGCGCTGGCTACACCTTC	many	-	TRBV5-1	TRBJ1-2
CASQGTRGLYEQYF	TGTGCCAGTCAGGGGACTCGCGGCTTATACGAGCAGTACTTC	many	-	TRBV6-2/TRBV6-3	TRBJ2-7
CASSTDRENSPLHF	TGTGCCAGTAGCACGGACAGGGAGAATTCACCCCTCCACTTT	many	TRBD1	TRBV19	TRBJ1-6
CASRPSTDTQYF	TGTGCCAGCAGACCCTCCACGGATACGCAGTATTTT	many	-	TRBV6-6	TRBJ2-3
CASSVEQGGWSEQFF	TGTGCCAGCAGCGTAGAACAGGGAGGTTGGTCCGAGCAGTTCTTC	few	-	TRBV9	TRBJ2-1
CASSSTEPQTQYF	TGTGCCAGCAGCTCGACTGAACCCCAGACCCAGTACTTC	many	-	TRBV7-9	TRBJ2-5
CAWSRATYEQYF	TGTGCCTGGTCAAGGGCCACCTACGAGCAGTACTTC	many	-	TRBV30	TRBJ2-7
CASSFPRGQETQYF	TGTGCCAGCAGCTTCCCCAGGGGACAAGAGACCCAGTACTTC	-	-	TRBV7-4	TRBJ2-5
CASSLDINYGYTF	TGTGCCAGCAGCTTGGACATAAACTATGGCTACACCTTC	medium-sized	-	TRBV5-5	TRBJ1-2
CSAREAQRAYEQYF	TGCAGTGCTAGAGAGGCTCAACGGGCCTACGAGCAGTACTTC	-	-	TRBV20-1	TRBJ2-7
CASSRGLAGVVADTQYF	TGCGCCAGCAGCCGAGGACTAGCGGGAGTCGTTGCAGATACGCAGTATTTT	-	TRBD2	TRBV4-3	TRBJ2-3
CASGSNYGYTF	TGCGCCAGCGGGAGTAACTATGGCTACACCTTC	-	-	TRBV5-1	TRBJ1-2
CASTTQLYGYTF	TGTGCCAGTACCACGCAACTCTATGGCTACACCTTC	-	-	TRBV19	TRBJ1-2
CASRETWGETQYF	TGTGCCAGTAGGGAGACATGGGGAGAGACCCAGTACTTC	many	-	TRBV19	TRBJ2-5
CAWSPRAGYGYTF	TGTGCCTGGAGTCCCCGGGCGGGCTATGGCTACACCTTC	many	-	TRBV30	TRBJ1-2
CASSLSNTEAFF	TGTGCCAGCAGCTTGAGCAACACTGAAGCTTTCTTT	few	-	TRBV5-4	TRBJ1-1
CASSSLAGGTYEQYF	TGTGCCAGCAGCTCCCTAGCGGGAGGAACCTACGAGCAGTACTTC	many	TRBD2	TRBV11-2	TRBJ2-7